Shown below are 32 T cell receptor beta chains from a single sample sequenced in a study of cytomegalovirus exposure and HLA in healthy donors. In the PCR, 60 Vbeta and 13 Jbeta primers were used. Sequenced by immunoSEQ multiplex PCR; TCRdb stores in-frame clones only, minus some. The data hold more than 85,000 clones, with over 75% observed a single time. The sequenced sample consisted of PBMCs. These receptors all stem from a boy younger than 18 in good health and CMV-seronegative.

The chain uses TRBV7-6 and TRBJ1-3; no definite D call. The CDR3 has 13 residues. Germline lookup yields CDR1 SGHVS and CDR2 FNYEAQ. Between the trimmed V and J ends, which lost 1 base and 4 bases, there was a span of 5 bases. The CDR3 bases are TGTGCCAGCAGCTTAGGACTAGGAAACACCATATATTTT. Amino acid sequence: CASSLGLGNTIYF.

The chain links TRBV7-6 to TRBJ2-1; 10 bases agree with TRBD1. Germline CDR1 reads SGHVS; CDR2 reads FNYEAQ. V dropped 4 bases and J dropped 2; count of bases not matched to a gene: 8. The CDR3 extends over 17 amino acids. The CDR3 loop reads CASSSSRGQGAYNEQFF. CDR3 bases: TGTGCCAGCAGCTCTTCTCGAGGACAGGGGGCCTACAATGAGCAGTTCTTC.

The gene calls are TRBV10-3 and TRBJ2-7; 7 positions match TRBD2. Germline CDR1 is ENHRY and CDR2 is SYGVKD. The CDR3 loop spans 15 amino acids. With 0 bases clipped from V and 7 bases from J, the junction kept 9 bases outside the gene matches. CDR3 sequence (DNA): TGTGCCATCAGTGAGTCCGGGGGGATCCTGAGAGAGCAGTACTTC. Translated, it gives CAISESGGILREQYF.

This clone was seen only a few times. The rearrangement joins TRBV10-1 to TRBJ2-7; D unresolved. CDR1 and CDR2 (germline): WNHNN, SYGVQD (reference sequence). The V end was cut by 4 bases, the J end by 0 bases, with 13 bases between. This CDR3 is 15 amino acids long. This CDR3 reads CASSGRRDSSYEQYF. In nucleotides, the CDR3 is TGCGCCAGCAGTGGGAGACGAGATAGCTCCTACGAGCAGTACTTC.

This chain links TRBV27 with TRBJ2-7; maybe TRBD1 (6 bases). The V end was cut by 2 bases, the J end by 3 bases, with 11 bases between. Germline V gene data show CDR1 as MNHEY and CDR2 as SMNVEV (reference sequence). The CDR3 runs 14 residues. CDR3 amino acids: CASSLTGRYYEQYF. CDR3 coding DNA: TGTGCCAGCAGTTTAACAGGGAGATACTACGAGCAGTACTTC.

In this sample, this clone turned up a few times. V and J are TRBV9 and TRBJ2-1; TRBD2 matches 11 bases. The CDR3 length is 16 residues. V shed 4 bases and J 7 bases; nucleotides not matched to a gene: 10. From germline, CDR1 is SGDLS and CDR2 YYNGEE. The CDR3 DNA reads TGTGCCAGCAGCATCTTAGCGGGGGGGCCGTCGAATGAGCAGTTCTTC. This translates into CASSILAGGPSNEQFF.

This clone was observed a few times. CDR3 coding DNA: TGTGCCAGCAGTTTATTAGGGACAGGGCTGGGGGGGCAGCCCCAGCATTTT. This codes for CASSLLGTGLGGQPQHF. This rearrangement joins TRBV28 to TRBJ1-5, with 9 bases identical to TRBD1. After removal of 1 base from V and 7 bases from J, the junction contained 11 bases not matched to a gene. CDR1 and CDR2 from the germline V gene are MDHEN and SYDVKM. CDR3 length equals 17 residues.

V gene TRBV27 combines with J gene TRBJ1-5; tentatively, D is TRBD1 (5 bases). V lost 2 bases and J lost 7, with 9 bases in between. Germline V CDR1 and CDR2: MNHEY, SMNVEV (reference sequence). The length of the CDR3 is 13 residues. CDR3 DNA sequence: TGTGCCAGCAGTTTAGAGGGGAGGCAGCCCCAGCATTTT. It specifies CASSLEGRQPQHF.

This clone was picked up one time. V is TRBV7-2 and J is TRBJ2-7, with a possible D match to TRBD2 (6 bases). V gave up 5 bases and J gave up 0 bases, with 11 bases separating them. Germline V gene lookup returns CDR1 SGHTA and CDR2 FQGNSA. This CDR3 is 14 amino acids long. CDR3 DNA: TGTGCCAGCAGCCTTCTGACTAGCTCCTACGAGCAGTACTTC. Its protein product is CASSLLTSSYEQYF.

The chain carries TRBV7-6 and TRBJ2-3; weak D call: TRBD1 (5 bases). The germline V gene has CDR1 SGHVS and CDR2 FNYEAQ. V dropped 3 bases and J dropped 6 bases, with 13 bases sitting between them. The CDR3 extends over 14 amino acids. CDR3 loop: CASSFTGPRDTQYF. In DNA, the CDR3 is TGTGCCAGCAGCTTCACAGGCCCCAGGGATACGCAGTATTTT. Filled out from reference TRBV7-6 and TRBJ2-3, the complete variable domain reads GAGVSQSPRYKVTKRGQDVALRCDPISGHVSLYWYRQALGQGPEFLTYFNYEAQQDKSGLPNDRFSAERPEGSISTLTIQRTEQRDSAMYRCASSFTGPRDTQYFGPGTRLTVL.

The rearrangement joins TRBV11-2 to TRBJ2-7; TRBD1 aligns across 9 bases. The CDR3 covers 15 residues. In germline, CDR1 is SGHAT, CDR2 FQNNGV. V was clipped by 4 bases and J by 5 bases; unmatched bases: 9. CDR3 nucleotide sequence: TGTGCCAGCAGCTCAAGTGACAGGGGGAAAGACGAGCAGTACTTC. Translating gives CASSSSDRGKDEQYF.

Written as DNA, the CDR3 is TGTGCCAGCAGTGCCCGGACAGGGGGCTTCTATGGCTACACCTTC. It codes for CASSARTGGFYGYTF. The V call is TRBV28, the J call TRBJ1-2, with TRBD1 matching 11 bases. Germline-derived CDR1 and CDR2 are MDHEN and SYDVKM. V gave up 5 bases and J gave up 4 bases; unmatched junction bases: 6. CDR3 length: 15 residues.

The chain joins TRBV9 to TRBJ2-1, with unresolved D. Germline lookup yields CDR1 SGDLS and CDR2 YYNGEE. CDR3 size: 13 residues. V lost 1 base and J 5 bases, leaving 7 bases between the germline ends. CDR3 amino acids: CASSVLENNEQFF. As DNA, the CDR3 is TGTGCCAGCAGCGTATTAGAAAACAATGAGCAGTTCTTC.

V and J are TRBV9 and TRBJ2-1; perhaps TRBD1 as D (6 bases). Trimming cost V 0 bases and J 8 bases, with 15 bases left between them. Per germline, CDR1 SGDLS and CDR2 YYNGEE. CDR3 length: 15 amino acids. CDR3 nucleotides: TGTGCCAGCAGCGTAGTAGGACAGCTGAGTGATGAGCAGTTCTTC. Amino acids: CASSVVGQLSDEQFF.

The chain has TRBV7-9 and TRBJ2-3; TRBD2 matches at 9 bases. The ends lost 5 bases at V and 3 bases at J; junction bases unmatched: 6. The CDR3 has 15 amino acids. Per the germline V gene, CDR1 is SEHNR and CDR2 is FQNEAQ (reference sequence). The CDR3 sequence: CASSLGLAKTDTQYF. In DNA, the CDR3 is TGTGCCAGCAGCCTTGGACTAGCGAAGACAGATACGCAGTATTTT. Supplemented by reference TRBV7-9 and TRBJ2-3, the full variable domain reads DTGVSQNPRHKITKRGQNVTFRCDPISEHNRLYWYRQTLGQGPEFLTYFQNEAQLEKSRLLSDRFSAERPKGSFSTLEIQRTEQGDSAMYLCASSLGLAKTDTQYFGPGTRLTVL.

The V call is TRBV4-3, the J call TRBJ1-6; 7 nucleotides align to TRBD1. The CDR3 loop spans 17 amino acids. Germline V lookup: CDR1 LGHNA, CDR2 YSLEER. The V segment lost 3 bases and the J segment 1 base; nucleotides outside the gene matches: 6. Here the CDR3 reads CASSHSQGVSYNSPLHF. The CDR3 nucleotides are TGCGCCAGCAGCCATTCTCAGGGGGTTTCCTATAATTCACCCCTCCACTTT.

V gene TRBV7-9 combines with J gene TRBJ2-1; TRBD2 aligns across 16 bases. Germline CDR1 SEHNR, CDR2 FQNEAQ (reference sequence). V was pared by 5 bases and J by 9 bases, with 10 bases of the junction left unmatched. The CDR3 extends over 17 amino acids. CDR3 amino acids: CASSRSGTSGRAGEQFF. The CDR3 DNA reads TGTGCCAGCAGCCGTTCCGGGACTAGCGGGAGGGCCGGTGAGCAGTTCTTC.

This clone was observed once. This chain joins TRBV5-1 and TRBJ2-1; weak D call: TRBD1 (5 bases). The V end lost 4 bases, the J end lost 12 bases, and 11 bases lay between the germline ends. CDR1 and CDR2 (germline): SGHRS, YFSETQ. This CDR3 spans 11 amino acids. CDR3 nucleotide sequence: TGCGCCAGCAGCGGCCAGGGAAGGCAGTTCTTC. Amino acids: CASSGQGRQFF.

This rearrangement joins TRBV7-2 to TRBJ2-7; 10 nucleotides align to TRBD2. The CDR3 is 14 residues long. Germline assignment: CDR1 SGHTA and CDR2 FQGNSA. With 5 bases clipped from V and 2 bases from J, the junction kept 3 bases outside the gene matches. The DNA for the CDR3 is TGTGCCAGCAGCGTGGGACTAGCGACCTACGAGCAGTACTTC. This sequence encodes CASSVGLATYEQYF. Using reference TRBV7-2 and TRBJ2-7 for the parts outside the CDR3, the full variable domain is GAGVSQSPSNKVTEKGKDVELRCDPISGHTALYWYRQSLGQGLEFLIYFQGNSAPDKSGLPSDRFSAERTGGSVSTLTIQRTQQEDSAVYLCASSVGLATYEQYFGPGTRLTVT.

The CDR3 coding sequence is TGCAGCGTTTGGACTAGCGTCTACGAGCAGTACTTC. It translates to CSVWTSVYEQYF. This chain links TRBV29-1 with TRBJ2-7; 9 bases agree with TRBD2. V lost 5 bases and J lost 3; bases outside the gene matches: 2. Germline loops: CDR1 SQVTM, CDR2 ANQGSEA. The CDR3 covers 12 residues.

The CDR3 region has the DNA TGCGCCAGCAGCCTTGGACAGGGGATCCACGAGCAGTACTTC. Amino acid sequence: CASSLGQGIHEQYF. The rearrangement links TRBV4-1 to TRBJ2-7; 9 bases map to TRBD1. The J segment lost 5 bases and the V segment lost 4 bases, leaving 6 bases of the junction unmatched. Germline CDR1 reads MGHRA; CDR2 reads YSYEKL. CDR3 size: 14 residues.

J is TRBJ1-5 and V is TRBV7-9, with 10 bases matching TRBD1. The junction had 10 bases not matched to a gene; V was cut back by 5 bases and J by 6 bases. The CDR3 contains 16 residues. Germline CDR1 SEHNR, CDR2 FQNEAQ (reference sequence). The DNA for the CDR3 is TGTGCCAGCAGCCTCTCGACAGGGGGCTTCAGTCAGCCCCAGCATTTT. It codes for CASSLSTGGFSQPQHF. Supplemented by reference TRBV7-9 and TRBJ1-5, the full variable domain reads DTGVSQNPRHKITKRGQNVTFRCDPISEHNRLYWYRQTLGQGPEFLTYFQNEAQLEKSRLLSDRFSAERPKGSFSTLEIQRTEQGDSAMYLCASSLSTGGFSQPQHFGDGTRLSIL.

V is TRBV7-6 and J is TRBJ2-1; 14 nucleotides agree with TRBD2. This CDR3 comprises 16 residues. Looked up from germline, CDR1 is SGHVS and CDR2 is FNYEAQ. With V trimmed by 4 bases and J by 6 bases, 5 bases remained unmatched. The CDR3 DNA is TGTGCCAGCAGCTCGACTAGCGGGAGGGCTGGCAATGAGCAGTTCTTC. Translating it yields CASSSTSGRAGNEQFF.

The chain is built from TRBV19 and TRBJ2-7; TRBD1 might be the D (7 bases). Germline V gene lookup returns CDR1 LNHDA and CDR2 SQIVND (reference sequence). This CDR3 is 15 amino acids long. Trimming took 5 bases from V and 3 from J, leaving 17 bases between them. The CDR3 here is CASSPGQGGSYEQYF. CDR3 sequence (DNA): TGTGCCAGTAGTCCCGGGCAGGGGGGTAGCTACGAGCAGTACTTC.

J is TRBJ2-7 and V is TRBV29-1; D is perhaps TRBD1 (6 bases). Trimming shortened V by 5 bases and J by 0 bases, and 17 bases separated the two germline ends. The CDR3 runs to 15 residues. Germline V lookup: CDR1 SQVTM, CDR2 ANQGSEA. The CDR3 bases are TGCAGCGTTTCTCTACCTGGACAGTACTCCTACGAGCAGTACTTC. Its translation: CSVSLPGQYSYEQYF.

CDR3 DNA sequence: TGTGCCAGCAGCTTAGATCAGGGGGCGCGTTCACCCCTCCACTTT. Protein sequence: CASSLDQGARSPLHF. V usage is TRBV7-2 and J usage is TRBJ1-6; 8 bases fit TRBD1. The germline V gene encodes CDR1 SGHTA and CDR2 FQGNSA. The CDR3 extends over 15 amino acids. The trim removed 1 base at V and 9 bases at J, leaving 5 bases unmatched.

The CDR3 bases are TGTGCCAGCAGTGACTCGGCAGAATTAGATACGCAGTATTTT. It codes for CASSDSAELDTQYF. The J gene is TRBJ2-3, the V gene TRBV6-4; no clear D. The CDR3 consists of 14 residues. Looked up from germline, CDR1 is MRHNA and CDR2 is SNTAGT. Deletions cut 0 bases from V and 5 bases from J, with 9 bases between.

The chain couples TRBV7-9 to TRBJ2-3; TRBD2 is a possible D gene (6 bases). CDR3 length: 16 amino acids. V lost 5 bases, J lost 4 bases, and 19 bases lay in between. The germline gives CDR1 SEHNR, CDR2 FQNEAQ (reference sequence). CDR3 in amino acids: CASSPASGQRADTQYF. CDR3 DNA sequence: TGTGCCAGCAGCCCGGCGAGCGGGCAAAGGGCAGATACGCAGTATTTT. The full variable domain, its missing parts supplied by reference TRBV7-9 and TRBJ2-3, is DTGVSQNPRHKITKRGQNVTFRCDPISEHNRLYWYRQTLGQGPEFLTYFQNEAQLEKSRLLSDRFSAERPKGSFSTLEIQRTEQGDSAMYLCASSPASGQRADTQYFGPGTRLTVL.

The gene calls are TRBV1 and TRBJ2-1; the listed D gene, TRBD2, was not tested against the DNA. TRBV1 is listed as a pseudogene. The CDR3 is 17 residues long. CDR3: CTSSQAKGLAGVSEQFF. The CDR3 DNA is TGCACCAGCAGCCAGGCTAAGGGACTAGCGGGAGTGAGTGAGCAGTTCTTC.

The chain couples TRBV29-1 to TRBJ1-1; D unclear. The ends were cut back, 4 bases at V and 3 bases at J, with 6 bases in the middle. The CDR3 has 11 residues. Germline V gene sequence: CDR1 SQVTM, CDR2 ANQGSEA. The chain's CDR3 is CSVGGYTEAFF. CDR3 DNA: TGCAGCGTTGGCGGGTACACTGAAGCTTTCTTT.

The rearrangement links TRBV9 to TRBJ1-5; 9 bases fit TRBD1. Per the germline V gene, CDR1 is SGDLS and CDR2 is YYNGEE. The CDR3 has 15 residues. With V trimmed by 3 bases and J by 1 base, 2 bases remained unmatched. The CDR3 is CASSGTGESNQPQHF. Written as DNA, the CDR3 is TGTGCCAGCAGCGGGACAGGGGAAAGCAATCAGCCCCAGCATTTT.

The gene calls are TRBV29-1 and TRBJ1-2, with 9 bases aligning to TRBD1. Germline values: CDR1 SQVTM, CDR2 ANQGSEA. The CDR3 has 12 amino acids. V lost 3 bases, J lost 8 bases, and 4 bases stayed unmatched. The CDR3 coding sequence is TGCAGCGTTGATACAGGGGGCAGAGGCTACACCTTC. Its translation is CSVDTGGRGYTF.